The clone carrying this T cell receptor beta chain was seen just once. Its antigen remains unknown. This entry belongs to a study of CD8+CD57+ T cells in acquired aplastic anemia. Study overall: DNA per sorted CD4+ or CD8+ sample ranged roughly 0.19 to 30 ug, averaging roughly 3.3 ug.

Profiles of TCR beta VDJ and CDR3 were generated from a genomic DNA template. Using its own MiXCR run on the reads, TCRdb lists one record per CDR3 protein. The data show 250,000 to 350,000 distinct CDR3 sequences, with around 60% seen just once and approximately 8.2% held by the top ten. V lost 0 bases to trimming and J lost 7 bases, with 7 bases between them. In germline, CDR1 is SGHDT, CDR2 YYEEEE. The CDR3 is 12 residues long. Study-level findings and limits: For CD8+ Simpson's diversity, patients and controls showed no significant difference.

The V gene is TRBV5-6, the J gene TRBJ1-1; D might be TRBD1 (5 bases). The receptor comes from a human donor with severe aplastic anemia or a healthy control (not recorded which). Input material: sorted CD4+, CD8+, or CD8+CD57+ T cells (not recorded which) from PBMCs. The CDR3 protein is CASSLGGDEAFF. In DNA form, the CDR3 reads TGTGCCAGCAGCTTGGGGGGGGATGAAGCTTTCTTT.